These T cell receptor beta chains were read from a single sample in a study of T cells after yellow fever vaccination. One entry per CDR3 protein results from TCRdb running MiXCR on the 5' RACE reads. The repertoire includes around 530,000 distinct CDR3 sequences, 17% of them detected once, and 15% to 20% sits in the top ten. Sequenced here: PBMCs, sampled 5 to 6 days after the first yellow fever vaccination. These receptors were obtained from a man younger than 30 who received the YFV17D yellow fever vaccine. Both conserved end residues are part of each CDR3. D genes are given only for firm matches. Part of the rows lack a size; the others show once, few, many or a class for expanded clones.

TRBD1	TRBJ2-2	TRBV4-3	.	TGCGCCAGCAGCCAGATAGATCTGTCAGGGGGTAGTACCGGGGAGCTGTTTTTT	CASSQIDLSGGSTGELFF
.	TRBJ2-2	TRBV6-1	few	TGTGCCAAAAAGGGCCGGATTCAAACCGGGGAGCTGTTTTTT	CAKKGRIQTGELFF
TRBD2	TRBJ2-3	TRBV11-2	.	TGTGCCAGCAGCTTAGGAGTAGCGGGGGACTACACAGATACGCAGTATTTT	CASSLGVAGDYTDTQYF
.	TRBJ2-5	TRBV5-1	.	TGCGCCAGCAGCTTGGCTTGGGAACAAGAGACCCAGTACTTC	CASSLAWEQETQYF
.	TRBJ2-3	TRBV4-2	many	TGTGCCAGCAGCCCCAGGGAACCCGGGACAGATACGCAGTATTTT	CASSPREPGTDTQYF
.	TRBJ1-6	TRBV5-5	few	TGTGCCAGCAGCTTGGATGGTTTCCATTCACCCCTCCACTTT	CASSLDGFHSPLHF
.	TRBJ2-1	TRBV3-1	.	TGTGCCAGCAGCCAAGATCTGGGAAGCCGGCCGGATCAGTTCTTC	CASSQDLGSRPDQFF
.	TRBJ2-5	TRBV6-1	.	TGTGCCAGCAGTACACGCCTCAGGGGTGAGACCCAGTACTTC	CASSTRLRGETQYF
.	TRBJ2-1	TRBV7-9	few	TGTGCCAGCAGCTTAGACCAAGGGGCCTACAATGAGCAGTTCTTC	CASSLDQGAYNEQFF
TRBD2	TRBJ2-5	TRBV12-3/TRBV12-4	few	TGTGCCAGCAGAGGTAGCGGGGGTATGGAGACCCAGTACTTC	CASRGSGGMETQYF
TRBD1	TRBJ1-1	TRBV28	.	TGTGCCAGCAGTACCAGGTACAGGGGCCCTATGAACACTGAAGCTTTCTTT	CASSTRYRGPMNTEAFF
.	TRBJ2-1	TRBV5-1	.	TGCGCCAGCAGCTTGCGGGGGATTACATGGGATGAGCAGTTCTTC	CASSLRGITWDEQFF
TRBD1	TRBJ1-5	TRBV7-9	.	TGTGCCAGCAGCGGGACAGGGGTGATCGGGAATCAGCCCCAGCATTTT	CASSGTGVIGNQPQHF
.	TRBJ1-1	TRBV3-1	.	TGTGCCAGCAGCCAAACCCCAAGGGGCCGGGGAAACACTGAAGCTTTCTTT	CASSQTPRGRGNTEAFF
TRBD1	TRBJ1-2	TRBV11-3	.	TGTGCCAGCGGGGACAGGGAATTGATGCAAGTCTATGGCTACACCTTC	CASGDRELMQVYGYTF
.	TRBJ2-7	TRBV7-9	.	TGTGCCAGCAGCTTCAGCTCGGCCCGCGAGCAGTACTTC	CASSFSSAREQYF
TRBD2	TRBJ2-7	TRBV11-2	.	TGTGCCAGCAGCAGAGGACTAGCGGGGGCCCACCTGGAGCAGTACTTC	CASSRGLAGAHLEQYF
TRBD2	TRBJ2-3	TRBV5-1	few	TGCGCCAGCAGCCCGGGACTAGCGGGGCCCCTGGGTACGCAGTATTTT	CASSPGLAGPLGTQYF
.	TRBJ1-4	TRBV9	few	TGTGCCAGCAGCACACACTTAGGGGAAAATGAAAAACTGTTTTTT	CASSTHLGENEKLFF
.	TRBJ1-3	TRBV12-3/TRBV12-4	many	TGTGCCAGCAGCCCACAGAGCTCTGGAAACACCATATATTTT	CASSPQSSGNTIYF
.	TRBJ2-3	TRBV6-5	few	TGTGCCAGCAGTTACGTAGGCCTTCGAAACACAGATACGCAGTATTTT	CASSYVGLRNTDTQYF
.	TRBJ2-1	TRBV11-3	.	TGTGCCAGCAGCCCCTTCACAGAGCAGTTCTTC	CASSPFTEQFF
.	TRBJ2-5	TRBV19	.	TGTGCCAGTAGTACACGGATGGGACAACAGGGAGAGACCCAGTACTTC	CASSTRMGQQGETQYF
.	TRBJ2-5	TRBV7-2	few	TGTGCCAGCAGCTTACGGCAGCGAGGGGGACAAGAGACCCAGTACTTC	CASSLRQRGGQETQYF
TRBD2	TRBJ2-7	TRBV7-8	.	TGTGCCAGCAGCGAACTAGCGGGGGGGCCATACGAGCAGTACTTC	CASSELAGGPYEQYF
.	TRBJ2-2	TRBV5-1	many	TGCGCCAGCAGCTCGCCACAGGGTAACGGGGAGCTGTTTTTT	CASSSPQGNGELFF
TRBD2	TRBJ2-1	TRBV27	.	TGTGCCAGCAGTCCACTCGGAGCGGGGCGCAATGAGCAGTTCTTC	CASSPLGAGRNEQFF
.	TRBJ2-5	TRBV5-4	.	TGTGCCAGCAGGGCTCGCGGAGGGGAGACCCAGTACTTC	CASRARGGETQYF
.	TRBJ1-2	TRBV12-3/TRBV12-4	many	TGTGCCAGCAGTTTCACCGGTGGCTATGGCTACACCTTC	CASSFTGGYGYTF
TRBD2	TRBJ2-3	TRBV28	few	TGTGCCAGCAGTTTAGCGGGGGGCGTTCTTCATACGCAGTATTTT	CASSLAGGVLHTQYF
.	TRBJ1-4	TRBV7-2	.	TGTGCCAGCAGCCCCCGGGGGCCTGTAATGAAAAAACTGTTTTTT	CASSPRGPVMKKLFF
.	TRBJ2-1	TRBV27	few	TGTGCCAGCAGGAAGTTTATCGGCAGTTACAATGAGCAGTTCTTC	CASRKFIGSYNEQFF
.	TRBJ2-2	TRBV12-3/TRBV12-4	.	TGTGCCAGCACCCCCGGGACCCACACCGGGGAGCTGTTTTTT	CASTPGTHTGELFF
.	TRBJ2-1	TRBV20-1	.	TGCAGTGCTAGACCTAGGAGACACCCCAATGAGCAGTTCTTC	CSARPRRHPNEQFF
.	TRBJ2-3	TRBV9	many	TGTGCCAGCAGCGTCGGGCCCCAAGGCGGAGATACGCAGTATTTT	CASSVGPQGGDTQYF
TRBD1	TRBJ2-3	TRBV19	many	TGTGCCAGTCGACAGGGGCCCTCAGATACGCAGTATTTT	CASRQGPSDTQYF
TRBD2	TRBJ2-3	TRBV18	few	TGTGCCAGCTCACCCGATGTAGCGGGTACGCAGTATTTT	CASSPDVAGTQYF
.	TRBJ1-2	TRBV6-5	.	TGTGCCAGCAGTTACTCGATACAGATGGGCTACACCTTC	CASSYSIQMGYTF
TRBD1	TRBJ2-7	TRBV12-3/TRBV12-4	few	TGTGCCAGCAGGCCGGGACAGGGATTCCACGAGCAGTACTTC	CASRPGQGFHEQYF
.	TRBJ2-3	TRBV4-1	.	TGCGCCAGCAGCCAAGGAGAGGATACGCAGTATTTT	CASSQGEDTQYF
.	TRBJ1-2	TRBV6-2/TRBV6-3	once	TGTGCCAGCACAGGACTGCATAACTATGGCTACACCTTC	CASTGLHNYGYTF
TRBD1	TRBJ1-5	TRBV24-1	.	TGTGCCACCACGGGACAGAGGTATAGCAATCAGCCCCAGCATTTT	CATTGQRYSNQPQHF
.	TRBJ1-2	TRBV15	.	TGTGCCACCAGCATGTTAGACAGGAACTATGGCTACACCTTC	CATSMLDRNYGYTF
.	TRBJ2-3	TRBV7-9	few	TGTGCCAGCACCGATACAGGGCTCGCAGATACGCAGTATTTT	CASTDTGLADTQYF
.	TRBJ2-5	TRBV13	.	TGTGCCAGCAGCTCTACCGCAGGAGAGACCCAGTACTTC	CASSSTAGETQYF
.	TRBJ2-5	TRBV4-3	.	TGCGCCAGCAGCCAGGCCCCTAGTCAAGAGACCCAGTACTTC	CASSQAPSQETQYF